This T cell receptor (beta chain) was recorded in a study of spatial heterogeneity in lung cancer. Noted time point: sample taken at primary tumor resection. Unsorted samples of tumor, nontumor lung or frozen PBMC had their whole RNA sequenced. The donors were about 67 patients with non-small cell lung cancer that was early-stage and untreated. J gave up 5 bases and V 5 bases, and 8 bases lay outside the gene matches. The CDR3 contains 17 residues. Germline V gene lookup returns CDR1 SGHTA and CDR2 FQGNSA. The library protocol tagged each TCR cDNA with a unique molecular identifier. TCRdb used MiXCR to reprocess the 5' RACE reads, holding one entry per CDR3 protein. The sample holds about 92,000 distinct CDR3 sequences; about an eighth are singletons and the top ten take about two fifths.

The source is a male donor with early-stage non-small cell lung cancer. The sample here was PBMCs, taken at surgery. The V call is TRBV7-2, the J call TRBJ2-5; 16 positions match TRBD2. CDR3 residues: CASSPPGLAGGRETQYF. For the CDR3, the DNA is TGTGCCAGCAGCCCCCCGGGACTAGCGGGGGGGCGGGAGACCCAGTACTTC.